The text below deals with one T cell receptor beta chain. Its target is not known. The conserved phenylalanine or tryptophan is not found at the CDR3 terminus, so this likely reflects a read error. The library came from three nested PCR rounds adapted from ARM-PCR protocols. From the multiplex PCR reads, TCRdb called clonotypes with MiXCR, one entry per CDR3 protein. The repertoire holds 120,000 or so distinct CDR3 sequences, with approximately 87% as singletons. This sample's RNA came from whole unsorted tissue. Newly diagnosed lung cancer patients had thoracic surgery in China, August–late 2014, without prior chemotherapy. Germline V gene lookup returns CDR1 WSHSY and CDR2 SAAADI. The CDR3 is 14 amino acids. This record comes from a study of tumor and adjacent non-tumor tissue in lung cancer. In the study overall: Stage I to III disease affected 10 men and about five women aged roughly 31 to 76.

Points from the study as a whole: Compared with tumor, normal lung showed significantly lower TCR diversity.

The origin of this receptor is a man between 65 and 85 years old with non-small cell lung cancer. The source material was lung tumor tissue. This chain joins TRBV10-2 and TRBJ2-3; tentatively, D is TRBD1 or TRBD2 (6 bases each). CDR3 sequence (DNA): TGCACCAGCAGTGATCGGGGGCGCACAAATACGCAGTATTTG. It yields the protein CTSSDRGRTNTQYL.